The rows below give T cell receptor beta chains drawn from one sample of a study of T cells in Graves' hyperthyroidism and ophthalmopathy. Each CDR3 protein is one row after TCRdb ran MiXCR on the multiplex PCR reads. The profile shows 750,000 to 900,000 distinct CDR3 sequences, over 35% of them singletons. The sequenced sample was blood. The receptors come from a man aged 18 to 29 with Graves' hyperthyroidism. The conserved cysteine and the conserved F or W are not part of the CDR3 here. Each record gives: V gene, J gene, CDR3 protein.

TRBV9,TRBJ1-1,ASSVDEGKTEAF
TRBV25-1,TRBJ1-1,ASSEYLGGTEAF
TRBV25-1,TRBJ1-1,ANNAEAF
TRBV10-3,TRBJ2-3,AIQGGQADTQY
TRBV29-1,TRBJ2-5,SVAQGNQETQY
TRBV19,TRBJ1-4,ASATPGMNEKLF
TRBV29-1,TRBJ2-7,SVEDRGQY
TRBV4-1,TRBJ2-7,ASSQDTGGPYEQY
TRBV7-9,TRBJ1-1,ASSFGRGLTEAF
TRBV7-9,TRBJ1-2,ASSRRDRAEGYT
TRBV6-5,TRBJ1-2,ASSYSDEGYT
TRBV5-6,TRBJ2-7,ASSFVSGLEEQY
TRBV5-1,TRBJ1-6,ASSQNWRREDSPLH
TRBV29-1,TRBJ2-7,SVEDSHPYEQY
TRBV7-2,TRBJ1-1,ASSQKARSGANTEAF
TRBV20-1,TRBJ1-1,SAGVSTEAF
TRBV25-1,TRBJ2-2,ASSQTVTGELF
TRBV20-1,TRBJ2-7,SAIDRDRLYEQY
TRBV12-3/TRBV12-4,TRBJ1-5,ASSYQGAGNQPQH
TRBV6-1,TRBJ2-7,ASTDTQGNNEQY
TRBV6-5,TRBJ2-5,ASSPRPTGEETQY
TRBV9,TRBJ1-1,ASSAWTGGDTEAF
TRBV20-1,TRBJ1-5,SAKYRDDQPQH
TRBV6-6,TRBJ1-6,ASRGTGGNSPLH
TRBV7-2,TRBJ1-6,ASSFNTGINLPLH
TRBV20-1,TRBJ1-2,SSGVNGYT
TRBV29-1,TRBJ1-1,SVEDPGKATEAF
TRBV12-3/TRBV12-4,TRBJ2-7,AGSRTAYEQY
TRBV7-8,TRBJ1-4,ASSSRGAGDEKLF
TRBV12-3/TRBV12-4,TRBJ1-5,ASRVGINQPQH
TRBV20-1,TRBJ2-7,SAIGTGSKSEQY
TRBV7-8,TRBJ2-7,ASSQIAGIYEQY
TRBV15,TRBJ1-4,ATRKRGAGEKLF
TRBV6-5,TRBJ1-6,ASSEEKGRTPLH
TRBV15,TRBJ2-7,ATSWGQDRDGPYEQY
TRBV7-9,TRBJ2-2,ASPQGQGATGELF
TRBV2,TRBJ2-7,ASSEDALAGDYEQY
TRBV2,TRBJ2-3,ASTDGSEGTDTQY
TRBV14,TRBJ2-2,ASSQLEGYTGELF
TRBV2,TRBJ1-1,ASGKAF
TRBV7-3,TRBJ2-2,ASSLTAGGGELF
TRBV12-3/TRBV12-4,TRBJ2-3,ASSLSGTDTQY
TRBV12-3/TRBV12-4,TRBJ1-1,ASSLGPNSYPEAF
TRBV19,TRBJ1-1,ASRAPGNTEAF
TRBV11-2,TRBJ1-1,ASSLEFGTEAF
TRBV10-3,TRBJ2-5,AISEHGQQGTQY
TRBV7-2,TRBJ2-5,ASSFQGPILQETQY
TRBV15,TRBJ2-7,ATSRRGHGNEYEQY
TRBV12-3/TRBV12-4,TRBJ1-1,ASSTSLGRDTEAF
TRBV7-9,TRBJ2-7,ASSLAGAYEQY
TRBV14,TRBJ1-1,ASSPALLSGGTLNPEAF
TRBV7-8,TRBJ1-5,ASSPRGRQNSNQPQH
TRBV9,TRBJ2-7,ASSVGGMVSSYEQY
TRBV4-2,TRBJ2-7,ASSQEGLYEQY
TRBV27,TRBJ2-2,ASSLLGEGELF
TRBV2,TRBJ1-5,ASSESGKQPQH
TRBV12-3/TRBV12-4,TRBJ2-2,ASLGVGTGELF
TRBV7-9,TRBJ2-5,ASSRARAGETQY
TRBV7-6,TRBJ2-5,ASRLGHGTSGSSQY